The 11 T cell receptor beta chains presented below share a single source sample, sequenced in a study of T cell responses to AZD1222 COVID-19 vaccine. The method was immunoSEQ multiplex PCR; TCRdb's version includes in-frame clones alone and lacks a portion of them. The table lists 65,000 to 70,000 clones, roughly four fifths of them singletons, with about 6.1% in the top ten. The starting material was peripheral blood, obtained 28 days after the second AZD1222 dose. The receptors were sampled from an adult who received the AZD1222 COVID-19 vaccine.

The CDR3 nucleotides read TGTGCCAGCAGTTACGATTATCAGCCCCAGCATTTT. The encoded protein is CASSYDYQPQHF. The rearrangement links TRBV6-5 to TRBJ1-5; no definite D call. The CDR3 contains 12 residues. Germline V gene lookup returns CDR1 MNHEY and CDR2 SVGAGI. Trimming shortened V by 2 bases and J by 5 bases, and 4 bases separated the two germline ends.

The DNA for the CDR3 is TGTGCCAGCAGTCTAGTCGGGGCCTCTGGAAACACCATATATTTT. Amino acid sequence: CASSLVGASGNTIYF. This chain uses TRBV5-5 with TRBJ1-3, with TRBD1 as a possible D gene (5 bases). Per germline, CDR1 SGHKS and CDR2 YYEKEE (reference sequence). This CDR3 comprises 15 residues. Trimming took off 5 bases at V and 0 bases at J, with 12 bases between the two ends.

The chain combines TRBV30 with TRBJ1-2, with TRBD1 matching 10 bases. The V gene end was trimmed by 0 bases and the J gene end by 5 bases; junction bases not matched to a gene: 6. The CDR3 has 15 residues. Per germline, CDR1 GTSNPN and CDR2 SVGIG (reference sequence). The CDR3 DNA follows: TGTGCCTGGAGTGTAACGACAGGGGGCGGGTATGGCTACACCTTC. It translates to CAWSVTTGGGYGYTF.

This clone is a singleton in its sample. The chain is built from TRBV19 and TRBJ1-2; D remains ambiguous. This CDR3 contains 14 residues. The V end lost 3 bases, the J end lost 6 bases, and 14 bases lay between the germline ends. CDR1 LNHDA and CDR2 SQIVND come from the germline V gene (reference sequence). This CDR3 is CASSISGSLDGYTF. The CDR3 DNA reads as TGTGCCAGTAGTATTTCGGGCAGTCTCGATGGCTACACCTTC.

The chain joins TRBV7-9 to TRBJ1-5, with D perhaps TRBD1 (6 bases). V was clipped by 1 base and J by 0 bases, with 13 bases between them. Germline V CDR1 and CDR2: SEHNR, FQNEAQ (reference sequence). CDR3 length: 17 amino acids. The DNA of the CDR3 is TGTGCCAGCAGCTTAGGGTCAGGGGATTTTAGCAATCAGCCCCAGCATTTT. It codes for CASSLGSGDFSNQPQHF.

The chain carries TRBV6-6 and TRBJ2-4; weak D call: TRBD2 (6 bases). V lost 5 bases to trimming and J lost 1 base, with 18 bases between them. The V gene's germline CDR1 is MNHNY and CDR2 SVGAGI (reference sequence). The CDR3 spans 17 residues. CDR3: CASSPPQRGYAKNIQYF. The CDR3 coding sequence is TGTGCCAGCAGTCCGCCCCAACGGGGGTACGCCAAAAACATTCAGTACTTC.

This chain uses TRBV7-9 with TRBJ1-1; no clear D gene. This CDR3 spans 15 amino acids. Germline CDR1 is SEHNR and CDR2 is FQNEAQ (reference sequence). V lost 4 bases and J 1 base, leaving 13 bases between the germline ends. In DNA, the CDR3 is TGTGCCAGCAGCTCCCGCCCCCGGGGGAACACTGAAGCTTTCTTT. The encoded protein is CASSSRPRGNTEAFF. The variable domain in full, with the rest retrieved from reference TRBV7-9 and TRBJ1-1, is DTGVSQNPRHKITKRGQNVTFRCDPISEHNRLYWYRQTLGQGPEFLTYFQNEAQLEKSRLLSDRFSAERPKGSFSTLEIQRTEQGDSAMYLCASSSRPRGNTEAFFGQGTRLTVV.

This clone was recorded a few times. The genes are TRBV29-1 and TRBJ2-1; TRBD1 might be the D (8 bases). Trimming took off 1 base at V and 14 bases at J, with 18 bases between the two ends. The CDR3 loop spans 13 amino acids. Germline-derived CDR1 and CDR2 are SQVTM and ANQGSEA. The CDR3 here is CSVEVGEGQDKFF. The CDR3 nucleotides are TGCAGCGTTGAAGTTGGGGAGGGACAGGATAAGTTCTTC.

The gene calls are TRBV28 and TRBJ1-5, with D possibly being TRBD1 (5 bases). V lost 0 bases and J lost 2, with 8 bases in between. The CDR3 sequence is 15 residues long. CDR1 is MDHEN, CDR2 SYDVKM, per germline. Here the CDR3 reads CASSLWGTGNQPQHF. In DNA form, the CDR3 reads TGTGCCAGCAGTTTATGGGGGACGGGCAATCAGCCCCAGCATTTT.

J is TRBJ2-1 and V is TRBV24-1; 9 nucleotides line up with TRBD2. Germline V gene data show CDR1 as KGHDR and CDR2 as SFDVKD. The CDR3 totals 16 residues. V lost 8 bases and J lost 4; bases outside the gene matches: 11. The CDR3 region is CATTGVGAGGYNEQFF. Written as DNA, the CDR3 is TGTGCCACCACTGGGGTGGGAGCGGGGGGATACAATGAGCAGTTCTTC.

Comments on this clone: A read error may produce the germline difference seen at one junction end. CDR3 region: CASREGSGNQPQHF. CDR3 DNA sequence: TGTGCCAGCAGAGAAGGATCGGGCAATCAGCCCCAGCATTTT. The chain uses TRBV6-1 and TRBJ1-5; D is ambiguous. The CDR3 contains 14 residues. Germline V CDR1 and CDR2: MNHNS, SASEGT.